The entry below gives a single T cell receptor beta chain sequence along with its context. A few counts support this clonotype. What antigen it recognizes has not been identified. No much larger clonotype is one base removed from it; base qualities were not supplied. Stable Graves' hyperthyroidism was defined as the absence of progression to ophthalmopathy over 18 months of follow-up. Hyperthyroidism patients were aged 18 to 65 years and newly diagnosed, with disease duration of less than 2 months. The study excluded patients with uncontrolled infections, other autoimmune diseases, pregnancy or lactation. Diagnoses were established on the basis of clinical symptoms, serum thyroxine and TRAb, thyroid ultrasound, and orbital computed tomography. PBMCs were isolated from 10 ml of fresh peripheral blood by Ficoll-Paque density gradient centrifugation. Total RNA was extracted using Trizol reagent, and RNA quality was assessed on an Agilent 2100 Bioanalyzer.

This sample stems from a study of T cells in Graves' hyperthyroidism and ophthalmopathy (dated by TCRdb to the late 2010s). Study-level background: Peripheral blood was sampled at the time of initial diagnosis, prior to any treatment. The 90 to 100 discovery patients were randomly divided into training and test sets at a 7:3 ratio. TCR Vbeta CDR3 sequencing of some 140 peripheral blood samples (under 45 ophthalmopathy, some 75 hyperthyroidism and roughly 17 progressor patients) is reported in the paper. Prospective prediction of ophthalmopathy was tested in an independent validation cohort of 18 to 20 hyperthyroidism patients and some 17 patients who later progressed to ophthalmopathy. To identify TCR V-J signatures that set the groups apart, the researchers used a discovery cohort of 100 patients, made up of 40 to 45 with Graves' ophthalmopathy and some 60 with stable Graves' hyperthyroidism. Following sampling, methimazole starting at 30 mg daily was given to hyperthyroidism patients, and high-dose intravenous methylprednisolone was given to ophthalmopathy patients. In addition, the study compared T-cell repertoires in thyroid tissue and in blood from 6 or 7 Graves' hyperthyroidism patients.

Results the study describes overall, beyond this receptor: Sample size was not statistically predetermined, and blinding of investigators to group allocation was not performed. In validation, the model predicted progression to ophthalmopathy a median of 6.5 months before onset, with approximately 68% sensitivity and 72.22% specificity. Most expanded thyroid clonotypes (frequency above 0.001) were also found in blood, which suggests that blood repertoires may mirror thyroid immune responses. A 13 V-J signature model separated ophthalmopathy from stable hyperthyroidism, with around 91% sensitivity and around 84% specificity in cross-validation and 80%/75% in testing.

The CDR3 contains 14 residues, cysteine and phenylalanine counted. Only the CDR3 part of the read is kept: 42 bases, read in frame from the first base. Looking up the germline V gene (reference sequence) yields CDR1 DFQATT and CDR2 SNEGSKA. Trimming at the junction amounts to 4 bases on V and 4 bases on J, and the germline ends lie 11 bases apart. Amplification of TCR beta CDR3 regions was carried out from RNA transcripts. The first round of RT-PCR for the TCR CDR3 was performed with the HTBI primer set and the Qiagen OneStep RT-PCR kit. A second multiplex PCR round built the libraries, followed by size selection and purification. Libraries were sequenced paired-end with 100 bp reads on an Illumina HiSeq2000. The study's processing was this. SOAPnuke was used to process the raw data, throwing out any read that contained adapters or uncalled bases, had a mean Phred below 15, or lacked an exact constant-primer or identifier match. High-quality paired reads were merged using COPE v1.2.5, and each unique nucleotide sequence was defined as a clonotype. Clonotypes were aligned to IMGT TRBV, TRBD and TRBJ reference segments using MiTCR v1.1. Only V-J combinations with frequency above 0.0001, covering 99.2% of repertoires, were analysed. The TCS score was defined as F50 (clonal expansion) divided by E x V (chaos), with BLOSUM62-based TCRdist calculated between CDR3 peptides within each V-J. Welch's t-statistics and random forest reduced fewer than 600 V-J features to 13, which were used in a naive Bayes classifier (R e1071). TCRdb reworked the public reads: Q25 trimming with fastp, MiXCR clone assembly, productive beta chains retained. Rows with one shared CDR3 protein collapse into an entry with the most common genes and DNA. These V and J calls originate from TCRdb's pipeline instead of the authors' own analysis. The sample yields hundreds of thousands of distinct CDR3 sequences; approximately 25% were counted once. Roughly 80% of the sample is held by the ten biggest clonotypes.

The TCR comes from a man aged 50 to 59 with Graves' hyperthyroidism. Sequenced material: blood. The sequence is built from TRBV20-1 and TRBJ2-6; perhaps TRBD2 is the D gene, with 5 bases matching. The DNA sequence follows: TGCAGTGCTATGGGAGCGCAAGGGGCCAACGTCCTGACTTTC. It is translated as CSAMGAQGANVLTF.